The 21 T cell receptor beta chains below all came from one sample that was sequenced in a study of sequential checkpoint blockade in melanoma. This sample's treatment: randomized to nivolumab then ipilimumab (arm A) or the reverse (arm B). TCRdb keeps only in-frame clones here, not all; method: immunoSEQ multiplex PCR. The sample shows some 20,000 clones, around 80% of them seen only once. The input for sequencing was CD8+ T cells sorted from blood (inferred from file names), taken from a patient given nivolumab and ipilimumab in sequence. These receptor sequences come from a human donor with melanoma.

This clone has only a few counts. This sequence joins TRBV4-3 and TRBJ2-5, with D possibly matching TRBD2 (6 bases). The J call may be in error: the DNA end matches TRBJ2-7 better. The CDR3 is 16 amino acids. Germline lookup yields CDR1 LGHNA and CDR2 YSLEER. The CDR3 DNA reads TGCGCCAGCAGCCAAGACTGGGAGGCGCCCTCCTACGAGCAGTACTTC. Its protein product is CASSQDWEAPSYEQYF.

V is TRBV4-2 and J is TRBJ1-1; 8 nucleotides align to TRBD1. The CDR3 covers 11 residues. The V gene's germline CDR1 is LGHNA and CDR2 YNFKEQ. V gave up 9 bases and J gave up 9 bases; unmatched junction bases: 6. CDR3 DNA sequence: TGTGCCAGTGACAGGGGCGACAAAGCTTTCTTT. Its protein is CASDRGDKAFF.

Here the CDR3 DNA reads TGTGCCAGCAGCGCAGACAGCCACACAGATACGCAGTATTTT. Translated: CASSADSHTDTQYF. V and J are TRBV7-8 and TRBJ2-3, with a possible D match to TRBD1 (5 bases). Per the germline V gene, CDR1 is SGHVS and CDR2 is FQNEAQ. This CDR3 has 14 amino acids. Deletions cut 5 bases from V and 2 bases from J, with 11 bases between.

V usage is TRBV27 and J usage is TRBJ2-5; D remains ambiguous. Germline V gene data show CDR1 as MNHEY and CDR2 as SMNVEV (reference sequence). The CDR3 spans 14 residues. V was trimmed by 2 bases and J by 1 base, leaving 8 bases between them. The CDR3 protein is CASSLLGGQETQYF. CDR3 coding DNA: TGTGCCAGCAGTTTACTAGGCGGCCAAGAGACCCAGTACTTC.

The chain links TRBV6-1 to TRBJ2-7; D call uncertain. Per the germline V gene, CDR1 is MNHNS and CDR2 is SASEGT. The ends were cut back, 3 bases at V and 5 bases at J, with 17 bases in the middle. The CDR3 has 15 amino acids. CDR3 in amino acids: CASSDTPRVIDEQYF. CDR3 DNA sequence: TGTGCCAGCAGTGACACCCCAAGAGTTATCGACGAGCAGTACTTC.

The gene calls are TRBV19 and TRBJ2-2; 11 bases match TRBD2. Germline-derived CDR1 and CDR2 are LNHDA and SQIVND (reference sequence). The trim removed 10 bases at V and 4 bases at J, leaving 5 bases unmatched. This CDR3 spans 14 amino acids. In DNA, the CDR3 is TGTGCCACCCATACTAGCGGGAGCACCGGGGAGCTGTTTTTT. Its translation: CATHTSGSTGELFF.

CDR3 sequence: CASSFGLAGTISYEQYF. The CDR3 bases are TGTGCCAGCAGCTTCGGACTAGCGGGGACTATATCCTACGAGCAGTACTTC. This chain joins TRBV7-9 and TRBJ2-7; 12 positions match TRBD2. Germline assignment: CDR1 SEHNR and CDR2 FQNEAQ (reference sequence). CDR3 size: 17 residues. V dropped 3 bases and J dropped 1; count of bases not matched to a gene: 7.

J is TRBJ1-2 and V is TRBV5-1; TRBD1 aligns across 8 bases. J lost 2 bases, V lost 0 bases, and 6 bases had no gene match. The CDR3 extends over 16 amino acids. In germline, CDR1 is SGHRS, CDR2 YFSETQ. CDR3 loop: CASSLAWTGPNYGYTF. The CDR3 DNA reads TGCGCCAGCAGCTTGGCCTGGACAGGGCCCAACTATGGCTACACCTTC.

J is TRBJ2-7 and V is TRBV29-1; 8 nucleotides agree with TRBD1. V lost 8 bases to trimming and J lost 5 bases; unmatched junction nucleotides: 20. From germline, CDR1 is SQVTM and CDR2 ANQGSEA. The CDR3 is made up of 16 amino acids. For the CDR3, the DNA is TGCAGCCCTAGGGGCTTTACGCAGGGGGCAGTCGACGAGCAGTACTTC. The encoded protein is CSPRGFTQGAVDEQYF.

The rearrangement joins TRBV5-6 to TRBJ2-5; 9 bases are shared with TRBD2. With V trimmed by 0 bases and J by 5 bases, 5 bases remained unmatched. The CDR3 covers 15 residues. Germline V gene data show CDR1 as SGHDT and CDR2 as YYEEEE. CDR3 bases: TGTGCCAGCAGCTTGGCCCTAGCGGGAAGGGAGACCCAGTACTTC. Its protein is CASSLALAGRETQYF.

The gene calls are TRBV6-1 and TRBJ2-7, with D uncertain. The CDR3 totals 13 residues. Germline V CDR1 and CDR2: MNHNS, SASEGT. V lost 1 base to trimming and J lost 3 bases, with 7 bases between them. CDR3 coding DNA: TGTGCCAGCAGTGAAGACAGTCTCTACGAGCAGTACTTC. Translated: CASSEDSLYEQYF.

The count of this clone is one. The chain uses TRBV21-1 and TRBJ1-5; the D call TRBD1 from the table was never checked on the DNA. TRBV21-1 is a recognized pseudogene. The CDR3 totals 16 residues. CDR3 sequence reads: CASSITGSSTNQPQHF. CDR3 DNA sequence: TGTGCCAGCAGCATTACAGGATCCAGCACGAATCAGCCCCAGCATTTT.

The J gene is TRBJ2-7, the V gene TRBV4-1; D call uncertain. Trimming took 0 bases from V and 2 from J, leaving 8 bases between them. Germline-derived CDR1 and CDR2 are MGHRA and YSYEKL. The CDR3 spans 14 residues. The CDR3, as DNA: TGCGCCAGCAGCCAAGATTATCTAACCTACGAGCAGTACTTC. Protein sequence: CASSQDYLTYEQYF.

The chain has TRBV27 and TRBJ1-1; 8 bases align to TRBD1. The germline CDR1 and CDR2 sequences are MNHEY and SMNVEV (reference sequence). J gave up 1 base and V 6 bases, and 7 bases lay outside the gene matches. This CDR3 has 15 residues. This chain's CDR3 is CASRYTGGRNTEAFF. The CDR3 DNA sequence: TGTGCCAGCAGATACACAGGGGGTCGGAACACTGAAGCTTTCTTT.

A few counts support this clone. The rearrangement links TRBV15 to TRBJ1-4; D call uncertain. The CDR3 sequence is 16 residues long. The germline V and J ends were trimmed by 6 bases and 7 bases, with 21 bases remaining between them. The germline CDR1 and CDR2 sequences are LNHNV and YYDKDF (reference sequence). This CDR3 is CATRPTGVPISEKLFF. The CDR3 DNA is TGTGCCACCAGACCCACGGGAGTTCCGATAAGTGAAAAACTGTTTTTT.

The chain links TRBV13 to TRBJ2-7; a weak D match, TRBD1 (5 bases). Trimming cost V 3 bases and J 2 bases, with 8 bases left between them. Germline V CDR1 and CDR2: PRHDT, FYEKMQ (reference sequence). CDR3 length equals 13 residues. The CDR3 sequence is CASSFEGAYEQYF. The DNA for the CDR3 is TGTGCCAGCAGCTTTGAAGGGGCCTACGAGCAGTACTTC. Complete variable domain (other parts from reference TRBV13 and TRBJ2-7): AAGVIQSPRHLIKEKRETATLKCYPIPRHDTVYWYQQGPGQDPQFLISFYEKMQSDKGSIPDRFSAQQFSDYHSELNMSSLELGDSALYFCASSFEGAYEQYFGPGTRLTVT.

This clone showed up just a few times. The V and J genes are TRBV6-5 and TRBJ1-1; no definite D call. Germline V gene sequence: CDR1 MNHEY, CDR2 SVGAGI. Trimming shortened V by 0 bases and J by 0 bases, and 8 bases separated the two germline ends. CDR3 length equals 15 residues. This CDR3 is CASSYSRGLNTEAFF. DNA for the CDR3: TGTGCCAGCAGTTACTCGAGAGGTCTGAACACTGAAGCTTTCTTT.

This clone appeared a few times. The V call is TRBV2, the J call TRBJ2-1, with 7 bases aligning to TRBD2. The V gene end was trimmed by 6 bases and the J gene end by 8 bases; junction bases not matched to a gene: 13. The CDR3 contains 15 residues. Germline CDR1 and CDR2: SNHLY and FYNNEI. The CDR3 nucleotides are TGTGCCAGCAGGGGGTCCGGGACTAATCTCCATGAGCAGTTCTTC. Amino acids: CASRGSGTNLHEQFF.

V usage is TRBV9 and J usage is TRBJ2-1; 12 nucleotides match TRBD2. The germline V gene has CDR1 SGDLS and CDR2 YYNGEE. The CDR3 totals 14 residues. Losses at the gene ends were 3 bases for V and 11 bases for J; bases not matched to a gene: 6. The CDR3 region has the DNA TGTGCCAGCAGCGGCACTAGCGGGGGGACTCAGCAGTTCTTC. Its translation is CASSGTSGGTQQFF.

The chain uses TRBV5-4 and TRBJ2-1, with 11 bases aligning to TRBD1. CDR1 and CDR2 from the germline V gene are SGHNT and YYREEE (reference sequence). The length of the CDR3 is 13 residues. J lost 9 bases, V lost 4 bases, and 3 bases had no gene match. The CDR3 sequence is CASSGTGGSEQFF. The CDR3 DNA reads as TGTGCCAGCAGCGGGACAGGGGGAAGTGAGCAGTTCTTC.

CDR3 nucleotide sequence: TGTGCCAGCAGCCAAGTAAGGGGCCCGGCGGGGGGGGCAGATACGCAGTATTTT. It yields the protein CASSQVRGPAGGADTQYF. The chain links TRBV4-2 to TRBJ2-3, with TRBD2 matching over 9 bases. Looked up from germline, CDR1 is LGHNA and CDR2 is YNFKEQ. The junction had 12 bases not matched to a gene; V was cut back by 1 base and J by 4 bases. The CDR3 runs 18 residues.